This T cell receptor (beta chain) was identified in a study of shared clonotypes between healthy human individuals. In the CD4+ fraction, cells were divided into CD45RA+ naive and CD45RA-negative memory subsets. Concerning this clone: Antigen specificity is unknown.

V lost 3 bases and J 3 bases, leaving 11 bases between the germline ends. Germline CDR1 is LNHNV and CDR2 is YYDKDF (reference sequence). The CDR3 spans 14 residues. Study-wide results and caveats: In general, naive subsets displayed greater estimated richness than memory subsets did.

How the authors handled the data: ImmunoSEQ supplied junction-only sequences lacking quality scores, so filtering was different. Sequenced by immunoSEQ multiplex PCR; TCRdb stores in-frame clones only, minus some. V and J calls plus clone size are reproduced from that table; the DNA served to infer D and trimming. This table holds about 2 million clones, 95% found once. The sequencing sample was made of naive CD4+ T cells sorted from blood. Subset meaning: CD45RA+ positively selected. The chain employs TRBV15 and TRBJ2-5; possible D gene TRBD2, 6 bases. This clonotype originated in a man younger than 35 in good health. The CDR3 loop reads CATSRGGSEETQYF. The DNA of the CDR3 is TGTGCCACCAGCAGGGGAGGTAGTGAAGAGACCCAGTACTTC. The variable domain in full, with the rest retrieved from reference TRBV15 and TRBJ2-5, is DAMVIQNPRYQVTQFGKPVTLSCSQTLNHNVMYWYQQKSSQAPKLLFHYYDKDFNNEADTPDNFQSRRPNTSFCFLDIRSPGLGDTAMYLCATSRGGSEETQYFGPGTRLLVL.